A single sample is the source of the 19 T cell receptor beta chains below, sequenced in a study of cytomegalovirus exposure and HLA in healthy donors. The PCR ran on 60 Vbeta and 13 Jbeta primers. Repertoires were generated with immunoSEQ multiplex PCR, while TCRdb's copy carries only in-frame clones and drops some. The top ten hold 1% to 1.5% of the sample, which has 180,000 or so clones, roughly 8.7% seen once. Specimen: PBMCs. The receptors were sampled from a woman aged 30 to 39 in good health and CMV-seropositive.

CDR3 coding DNA: TGTGCCATTGGACTAGCGGGAGGGGTCACAGATACGCAGTATTTT. Its protein is CAIGLAGGVTDTQYF. The V gene is TRBV6-1, the J gene TRBJ2-3, with 15 bases that match TRBD2. The germline V gene has CDR1 MNHNS and CDR2 SASEGT. The CDR3 is made up of 15 amino acids. V was clipped by 10 bases and J by 2 bases; unmatched bases: 4.

This sequence joins TRBV5-1 and TRBJ2-5, with 7 bases aligning to TRBD2. The germline gives CDR1 SGHRS, CDR2 YFSETQ. The CDR3 has 17 residues. Trimming at V came to 0 bases and at J to 5 bases, leaving 13 bases not matched to a gene. CDR3 sequence (DNA): TGCGCCAGCAGCTTGGTAGCTAGCGGATATTCTACGGAGACCCAGTACTTC. It translates to CASSLVASGYSTETQYF.

This clone has at least ten counts. The chain is built from TRBV7-9 and TRBJ1-4; D remains unclear. V was pared by 2 bases and J by 8 bases, with 12 bases between. CDR3 length: 14 residues. Germline values: CDR1 SEHNR, CDR2 FQNEAQ (reference sequence). The CDR3 region has the DNA TGTGCCAGCAGCTTAACCTCCTTCGGGGAAAAACTGTTTTTT. Protein: CASSLTSFGEKLFF.

This clone turned up a few times. This chain joins TRBV15 and TRBJ2-7; possibly TRBD1 for D (6 bases). V lost 0 bases and J 2 bases, leaving 14 bases between the germline ends. Per germline, CDR1 LNHNV and CDR2 YYDKDF (reference sequence). The CDR3 has 16 residues. DNA for the CDR3: TGTGCCACCAGCAGAGATGGGGCAGGGGCCCCCTACGAGCAGTACTTC. Translated: CATSRDGAGAPYEQYF.

The V gene is TRBV14, the J gene TRBJ2-3; 7 positions agree with TRBD2. The ends lost 5 bases at V and 0 bases at J; junction bases unmatched: 5. The CDR3 has 15 residues. CDR1 SGHDN and CDR2 FVKESK come from the germline V gene. The CDR3 is CASSGLGTSTDTQYF. Here the CDR3 DNA reads TGTGCCAGCAGCGGACTAGGCACGAGCACAGATACGCAGTATTTT.

The table lists this clone with a count of one. Within the sample, other DNA sequences also encode this same CDR3. The rearrangement uses TRBV29-1 and TRBJ2-2; maybe TRBD2 (5 bases). This CDR3 contains 16 residues. Germline assignment: CDR1 SQVTM and CDR2 ANQGSEA. V was clipped by 7 bases and J by 7 bases, with 25 bases between them. CDR3 nucleotides: TGCAGCGCCACAACCGACCTAGGCATAGAGGGCGGGGAGCTGTTTTTT. Its protein is CSATTDLGIEGGELFF.

The V gene is TRBV5-1, the J gene TRBJ2-7; 8 bases are shared with TRBD1. J was trimmed by 4 bases and V by 1 base; bases with no gene match: 10. The CDR3 runs to 16 residues. Germline V lookup: CDR1 SGHRS, CDR2 YFSETQ. The CDR3 sequence is CASSLRRTGHMYEQYF. The DNA of the CDR3 is TGCGCCAGCAGCTTGAGACGGACAGGGCATATGTACGAGCAGTACTTC.

This clone occurred a few times. The CDR3 nucleotides are TGTGCCAGCAGCTCACAGGGTTATCGAGGGAACACTGAAGCTTTCTTT. Residues: CASSSQGYRGNTEAFF. The genes are TRBV7-9 and TRBJ1-1, with D tentatively TRBD1 (6 bases). Germline-derived CDR1 and CDR2 are SEHNR and FQNEAQ (reference sequence). The CDR3 sequence is 16 residues long. Trimming pared 4 bases from V and 1 base from J, leaving 16 bases between.

This clone has more than one count but fewer than ten. J is TRBJ1-5 and V is TRBV27; a possible D gene is TRBD1 (6 bases). V lost 6 bases to trimming and J lost 3 bases, with 15 bases between them. This CDR3 comprises 15 residues. CDR1 and CDR2 (germline): MNHEY, SMNVEV (reference sequence). DNA of the CDR3: TGTGCCAGCAGAAAAATCGACAGGCTCAATCAGCCCCAGCATTTT. Amino acid sequence: CASRKIDRLNQPQHF.

This clone was detected only a few times. The V call is TRBV30, the J call TRBJ2-6; TRBD1 might be the D (5 bases). The germline gives CDR1 GTSNPN, CDR2 SVGIG (reference sequence). The V end lost 8 bases, the J end lost 1 base, and 15 bases lay between the germline ends. CDR3 length equals 15 residues. The CDR3: CAHGFDRSGANVLTF. The CDR3 DNA is TGTGCCCACGGATTCGACAGATCTGGGGCCAACGTCCTGACTTTC.

The chain is built from TRBV28 and TRBJ1-1; D gene uncertain. The CDR3 runs 15 residues. CDR1 MDHEN and CDR2 SYDVKM come from the germline V gene. Trimming took 6 bases from V and 6 from J, leaving 20 bases between them. Here the CDR3 reads CASRSPWEGKAEAFF. CDR3 in DNA: TGTGCCAGCAGATCCCCTTGGGAGGGAAAAGCTGAAGCTTTCTTT.

This rearrangement joins TRBV13 to TRBJ1-5, with TRBD1 as a possible D gene (6 bases). This CDR3 has 15 residues. V was pared by 5 bases and J by 6 bases, with 17 bases between. The germline V gene has CDR1 PRHDT and CDR2 FYEKMQ (reference sequence). For the CDR3, the DNA is TGTGCCAGCAGCCTCCGGGGGGGCGAAATTCAGCCCCAGCATTTT. Residues: CASSLRGGEIQPQHF.

This clone occurred a few times. The gene calls are TRBV6-7 and TRBJ2-5; D possibly corresponds to TRBD1 (5 bases). Near its end, the DNA agrees better with TRBJ2-7, so the J call may be wrong. TRBV6-7 is filed as an ORF, its function uncertain. The CDR3 runs to 16 residues. DNA of the CDR3: TGTGCCAGCAGTCCCTCCGTTGACAGAGATCGTACCGAGCAGTACTTC. Residues: CASSPSVDRDRTEQYF.

In this sample, this clone turned up a few times. The genes are TRBV19 and TRBJ1-3; D is ambiguous. The CDR3 has 14 residues. Germline V gene sequence: CDR1 LNHDA, CDR2 SQIVND (reference sequence). V was cut by 2 bases and J by 0 bases, with 5 bases left in between. The CDR3, as DNA: TGTGCCAGTAGTATACTAGCCTCTGGAAACACCATATATTTT. Translating gives CASSILASGNTIYF.

This clone was observed a handful of times. This chain uses TRBV2 with TRBJ2-7; TRBD2 aligns across 8 bases. Trimming took 2 bases from V and 9 from J; bases not matched to a gene: 3. Looked up from germline, CDR1 is SNHLY and CDR2 is FYNNEI. The CDR3 runs 12 residues. CDR3 loop: CASSERTSLQYF. The CDR3 DNA sequence: TGTGCCAGCAGTGAAAGGACTAGCTTGCAGTACTTC. Looking up the rest from reference TRBV2 and TRBJ2-7 gives the full variable domain: EPEVTQTPSHQVTQMGQEVILRCVPISNHLYFYWYRQILGQKVEFLVSFYNNEISEKSEIFDDQFSVERPDGSNFTLKIRSTKLEDSAMYFCASSERTSLQYFGPGTRLTVT.

This clone was found a few times. At the DNA level, this CDR3 is encoded by other sequences in the same sample as well. The V gene is TRBV11-2, the J gene TRBJ2-2; D uncertain. This CDR3 contains 11 residues. Trimming cost V 1 base and J 8 bases, with 2 bases left between them. The germline V gene encodes CDR1 SGHAT and CDR2 FQNNGV. CDR3: CASSLAGELFF. Here the CDR3 DNA reads TGTGCCAGCAGCTTAGCGGGGGAGCTGTTTTTT.

The chain combines TRBV12-1 with TRBJ1-1. TRBV12-1 is assigned pseudogene status. The CDR3 is 14 residues long. The DNA of the CDR3 is TGTGCCACTGGACCAGGGGAGGGCGGAAATGAAGCTTTCTTT. Its protein is CATGPGEGGNEAFF.

V usage is TRBV9 and J usage is TRBJ2-1, with a possible D match to TRBD2 (5 bases). Germline CDR1 SGDLS, CDR2 YYNGEE. Trimming shortened V by 0 bases and J by 6 bases, and 13 bases separated the two germline ends. The CDR3 totals 15 residues. Here the CDR3 reads CASSVVVGGSNEQFF. The CDR3 DNA reads TGTGCCAGCAGCGTAGTAGTAGGAGGTAGCAATGAGCAGTTCTTC.

This clone has a handful of counts. This chain connects TRBV2 to TRBJ2-1, with D unclear. Germline CDR1 and CDR2: SNHLY and FYNNEI. CDR3 length: 14 residues. The V gene lost 6 bases and the J gene lost 0 bases, with 9 bases spanning the gap. CDR3 in DNA: TGTGCCAGCAGAACCGAGAGCTCCTACAATGAGCAGTTCTTC. Translated: CASRTESSYNEQFF.